Presented here are 24 T cell receptor beta chains from one specimen sequenced in a study of cytomegalovirus exposure and HLA in healthy donors. Both 60 Vbeta primers and 13 Jbeta primers went into the PCR. TCRdb's copy holds only in-frame clones and misses some; the assay was immunoSEQ multiplex PCR. In the table there are 100,000 to 150,000 clones, about 78% of which are singletons. Sequencing was done on a sample of PBMCs. The receptors stem from a woman in her forties in good health and CMV-seropositive.

This clone has at least ten counts. The CDR3 DNA reads as TGTGCCAGCAGCGTAGCAGGAAGGGGGATCTCTGGAAACACCATATATTTT. Its translation: CASSVAGRGISGNTIYF. The chain combines TRBV9 with TRBJ1-3, with D possibly matching TRBD1 (6 bases). Germline CDR1 and CDR2: SGDLS and YYNGEE. V lost 0 bases and J 0 bases, leaving 13 bases between the germline ends. This CDR3 is built from 17 residues.

This sequence joins TRBV11-2 and TRBJ2-1; D not resolved. This CDR3 is built from 15 residues. Germline-derived CDR1 and CDR2 are SGHAT and FQNNGV. The ends were cut back, 1 base at V and 3 bases at J, with 10 bases in the middle. As DNA, the CDR3 is TGTGCCAGCAGCTTAGTCACGGGTTTCTACAATGAGCAGTTCTTC. Translating it yields CASSLVTGFYNEQFF.

Only a few counts were recorded for this clone. The chain couples TRBV7-3 to TRBJ2-7, with 12 bases fitting TRBD1. After removal of 1 base from V and 6 bases from J, the junction contained 4 bases not matched to a gene. The length of the CDR3 is 15 residues. CDR1 SGHTA and CDR2 FQGTGA come from the germline V gene. The CDR3 reads CASSLSGTGGSEQYF. The CDR3 region has the DNA TGTGCCAGCAGCTTAAGTGGGACAGGGGGCTCCGAGCAGTACTTC.

The rearrangement joins TRBV4-3 to TRBJ1-4; 7 bases match TRBD1. J gave up 8 bases and V 3 bases, and 6 bases lay outside the gene matches. The CDR3 extends over 14 amino acids. CDR1 and CDR2 from the germline V gene are LGHNA and YSLEER. CDR3 DNA: TGCGCCAGCAGCCAGCAAGACAGGGACGAAAAACTGTTTTTT. This codes for CASSQQDRDEKLFF.

This clone was detected a few times. The sample contains more than one DNA sequence encoding this CDR3. The chain has TRBV6-6 and TRBJ2-1; D possibly corresponds to TRBD1 (6 bases). This CDR3 region has 12 residues. Trimming took 6 bases from V and 5 from J, leaving 8 bases between them. Germline assignment: CDR1 MNHNY and CDR2 SVGAGI (reference sequence). The CDR3 spells CASSPGDNEQFF. CDR3 nucleotide sequence: TGTGCCAGCAGCCCAGGGGACAATGAGCAGTTCTTC.

This clone was picked up one time. The CDR3 DNA reads as TGTGCCAGCAGTGGGACTAGCGGGGGGGAAGACGAGCAGTACTTC. This sequence encodes CASSGTSGGEDEQYF. The chain is built from TRBV25-1 and TRBJ2-7, with 15 bases matching TRBD2. Trimming took 4 bases from V and 5 from J; bases not matched to a gene: 3. The CDR3 is 15 residues long. The germline V gene has CDR1 MGHDK and CDR2 SYGVNS.

This clone was counted many times. This chain joins TRBV5-1 and TRBJ1-1, with D uncertain. The CDR3 loop spans 14 amino acids. The germline CDR1 and CDR2 sequences are SGHRS and YFSETQ. Trimming took off 0 bases at V and 0 bases at J, with 6 bases between the two ends. Written as DNA, the CDR3 is TGCGCCAGCAGCTTGGCACTAATGAACACTGAAGCTTTCTTT. This sequence encodes CASSLALMNTEAFF.

This clone was found a few times. This chain uses TRBV4-1 with TRBJ1-1; 10 bases agree with TRBD1. J was trimmed by 6 bases and V by 0 bases; bases with no gene match: 4. There are 15 residues in the CDR3. CDR1 and CDR2 (germline): MGHRA, YSYEKL. CDR3 region: CASSQEGQGSPEAFF. CDR3 nucleotides: TGCGCCAGCAGCCAAGAGGGACAGGGGAGCCCTGAAGCTTTCTTT.

The chain recombines TRBV7-9 with TRBJ1-1; 9 bases align to TRBD1. CDR3 length equals 14 residues. The trim removed 5 bases at V and 4 bases at J, leaving 5 bases unmatched. The germline V gene encodes CDR1 SEHNR and CDR2 FQNEAQ (reference sequence). This CDR3 reads CASSKTGGFTEAFF. In nucleotides, the CDR3 is TGTGCCAGCAGCAAAACAGGGGGCTTCACTGAAGCTTTCTTT.

The chain joins TRBV6-4 to TRBJ2-5, with 9 bases fitting TRBD1. This CDR3 contains 17 residues. With 3 bases clipped from V and 2 bases from J, the junction kept 10 bases outside the gene matches. Germline CDR1 is MRHNA and CDR2 is SNTAGT. DNA for the CDR3: TGTGCCAGCAGTGATCCGGACAGGGGCGCGCTACAAGAGACCCAGTACTTC. Its protein is CASSDPDRGALQETQYF.

The chain carries TRBV7-9 and TRBJ2-7; D not certain. The V and J ends lost 11 bases and 1 base respectively, with 15 bases between them. CDR1 is SEHNR and CDR2 is FQNEAQ in the germline V gene (reference sequence). This CDR3 has 13 residues. CDR3 sequence reads: CAASLASSYEQYF. CDR3 sequence (DNA): TGTGCCGCCTCACTCGCGTCGTCCTACGAGCAGTACTTC.

This rearrangement joins TRBV5-1 to TRBJ2-7, with a possible D match to TRBD1 (6 bases). The V gene's germline CDR1 is SGHRS and CDR2 YFSETQ. V dropped 3 bases and J dropped 4 bases, with 14 bases sitting between them. This CDR3 region has 14 residues. CDR3 bases: TGCGCCAGCAGCTGGGGGACATTAAGTTACGAGCAGTACTTC. It is translated as CASSWGTLSYEQYF.

This clone turned up a few times. The chain combines TRBV16 with TRBJ1-2; no definite D call. The CDR3 sequence is 16 residues long. V was pared by 0 bases and J by 0 bases, with 11 bases between. The germline CDR1 and CDR2 sequences are KGHSY and FQNENV. The DNA of the CDR3 is TGTGCCAGCAGCCAATCGCAGGCTTTAGCTAACTATGGCTACACCTTC. It specifies CASSQSQALANYGYTF.

The V call is TRBV5-1, the J call TRBJ2-2; 8 bases line up with TRBD1. Germline CDR1 reads SGHRS; CDR2 reads YFSETQ. Trimming took 4 bases from V and 4 from J; bases not matched to a gene: 9. The CDR3 runs to 16 residues. DNA of the CDR3: TGCGCCAGCAGCCAAACAGGGGGTATTATCACCGGGGAGCTGTTTTTT. Residues: CASSQTGGIITGELFF.

This chain links TRBV5-1 with TRBJ2-1; 8 bases fit TRBD1. Looked up from germline, CDR1 is SGHRS and CDR2 is YFSETQ. J was trimmed by 0 bases and V by 0 bases; bases with no gene match: 5. The CDR3 sequence is 17 residues long. CDR3 loop: CASSLDGTGSSYNEQFF. The CDR3 DNA follows: TGCGCCAGCAGCTTGGACGGGACAGGCAGCTCCTACAATGAGCAGTTCTTC.

This chain joins TRBV2 and TRBJ2-1, with D possibly matching TRBD1 (6 bases). V lost 11 bases and J 0 bases, leaving 11 bases between the germline ends. Looked up from germline, CDR1 is SNHLY and CDR2 is FYNNEI. This CDR3 contains 13 residues. CDR3 DNA sequence: TGTGCCCTACAGGGTAACTCCTACAATGAGCAGTTCTTC. As protein: CALQGNSYNEQFF.

The rearrangement links TRBV10-3 to TRBJ1-2; TRBD1 matches 9 bases. Trimming removed 2 bases from V and 4 bases from J; junction bases left unmatched: 17. Germline V gene lookup returns CDR1 ENHRY and CDR2 SYGVKD. The CDR3 contains 19 residues. CDR3 region: CAISETTLTTTGGGYGYTF. The CDR3 nucleotides read TGTGCCATCAGTGAGACAACTCTAACTACAACAGGGGGCGGCTATGGCTACACCTTC.

The J gene is TRBJ1-2, the V gene TRBV5-6; TRBD1 aligns across 8 bases. The germline gives CDR1 SGHDT, CDR2 YYEEEE. The CDR3 sequence is 15 residues long. V dropped 2 bases and J dropped 5; count of bases not matched to a gene: 8. The CDR3 reads CASSFLAGGGYGYTF. In nucleotides, the CDR3 is TGTGCCAGCAGCTTCCTGGCAGGGGGCGGATATGGCTACACCTTC.

The chain carries TRBV12-5 and TRBJ2-3, with 11 nucleotides matching TRBD2. The V gene's germline CDR1 is LGHNT and CDR2 FRNRAP. The CDR3 sequence is 14 residues long. After removal of 6 bases from V and 3 bases from J, the junction contained 2 bases not matched to a gene. CDR3 coding DNA: TGTGCTAGTGGGACTAGCGGGGAAACAGATACGCAGTATTTT. Translation: CASGTSGETDTQYF. Supplemented by reference TRBV12-5 and TRBJ2-3, the full variable domain reads DARVTQTPRHKVTEMGQEVTMRCQPILGHNTVFWYRQTMMQGLELLAYFRNRAPLDDSGMPKDRFSAEMPDATLATLKIQPSEPRDSAVYFCASGTSGETDTQYFGPGTRLTVL.

V and J are TRBV9 and TRBJ2-1; the D gene is possibly TRBD1 (7 bases). Per germline, CDR1 SGDLS and CDR2 YYNGEE. The CDR3 has 14 amino acids. V lost 4 bases to trimming and J lost 3 bases, with 11 bases between them. The CDR3 loop is CASSPGDSYNEQFF. The CDR3 DNA sequence: TGTGCCAGCAGCCCGGGGGACAGCTACAATGAGCAGTTCTTC.

This rearrangement joins TRBV5-1 to TRBJ2-7, with D maybe TRBD2 (6 bases). Germline CDR1 SGHRS, CDR2 YFSETQ. V gave up 0 bases and J gave up 1 base, with 8 bases separating them. The CDR3 is 14 amino acids. CDR3 protein: CASSLAGESYEQYF. The DNA of the CDR3 is TGCGCCAGCAGCTTGGCGGGGGAGTCCTACGAGCAGTACTTC.

This chain uses TRBV6-6 with TRBJ2-7; 9 bases are shared with TRBD2. Germline-derived CDR1 and CDR2 are MNHNY and SVGAGI (reference sequence). The junction had 6 bases not matched to a gene; V was cut back by 5 bases and J by 4 bases. This CDR3 is built from 14 residues. The CDR3 region has the DNA TGTGCCAGCAGTGTTTCAGCGGGGGGTTACGAGCAGTACTTC. Its translation: CASSVSAGGYEQYF.

V gene TRBV7-9 combines with J gene TRBJ2-1, with D tentatively TRBD2 (5 bases). The V and J ends lost 5 bases and 10 bases respectively, with 12 bases between them. The CDR3 loop spans 12 amino acids. The germline V gene has CDR1 SEHNR and CDR2 FQNEAQ (reference sequence). This CDR3 reads CASSPARAEQFF. The CDR3 DNA is TGTGCCAGCAGCCCCGCGAGGGCCGAGCAGTTCTTC.

DNA for the CDR3: TGTGCCACCAGCAGAGGACAGTTCAATCAGCCCCAGCATTTT. Its translation is CATSRGQFNQPQHF. J is TRBJ1-5 and V is TRBV15; a possible D gene is TRBD1 (5 bases). The V gene's germline CDR1 is LNHNV and CDR2 YYDKDF (reference sequence). The CDR3 is 14 amino acids. V was clipped by 1 base and J by 3 bases, with 7 bases between them.